This entry is about one T cell receptor (beta chain). The specificity of this receptor is unknown. Base qualities were left out, and no much larger clone turns up one base away. These data are taken from a study of cytomegalovirus exposure and HLA in healthy donors (dated by TCRdb to 2016 to 2017). Background on the whole study: An earlier analysis of roughly 500 of the donors reported 250 to 350 Gb of sequence data and around 110 million unique TCR beta sequences from about 179 million T cells. An early release covering more than 500 HLA-typed donors comprised approximately 300 gigabases of sequencing data and approximately 80 million unique TCR sequences. The genetic ancestry cluster associated with self-reported Caucasian donors included around four fifths of the roughly 380 genotyped donors. The study was designed to test whether signatures of past pathogen exposure could be identified by cataloging public T cell receptors. The study profiled the T cell repertoires of under 850 subjects by immunosequencing and related them to cytomegalovirus serostatus. In addition to the first cohort of roughly 700 subjects, a separate validation cohort of around 110 different subjects was used. The study combined high-throughput TCR immunosequencing, statistical association of individual TCRs with disease status, and machine learning to predict cytomegalovirus infection status. To study patterns of TCR occurrence, a later analysis re-analyzed previously published TCR beta repertoires from several hundred donors and added high-resolution HLA genotyping. Rather than drawing on any new phenotypic data, the later analysis identified candidate immune exposures from TCR beta sequences and the way those sequences occurred across donors. To decide whether each TCR beta V gene segment behaved as functional or pseudogenic, an earlier analysis of fewer than 750 of the donors relied on high-throughput TCR beta sequencing. Donor age, sex, ethnicity and CMV serostatus were compiled alongside the repertoire data. A later genetic analysis took genome-wide SNP genotypes for 398 of the 666 donors and used that subset as a discovery cohort. Every repertoire in the discovery cohort had been generated on one and the same sequencing platform. Both class I and class II loci were covered by HLA typing, at four-digit resolution. The number of donors typed differed by locus, with roughly 629-640 for A, B, C, DRB1 and DQB1, more than 500 for DQA1, about 610 for DPA1, and 472 for DPB1. Because of strong linkage in the cohort, four or five DR-DQ haplotypes were treated as single units for association and clustering. Among around 400 genotyped donors of the cohort, an average of around 220,000 unique TCR beta nucleotide sequences was sequenced per donor, of which about 19% were non-productive. What the study reported, not specific to this receptor: A later analysis found that most CMV-associated TCR beta chains appeared HLA-restricted, with HLA associations seemingly driven largely by CMV exposure. Most TCR sequences were seen in very few donors, while some public TCRs were found in many individuals. Because counts were too low, some 17 rarely observed V segments, including chromosome 9 orphons, were excluded from the earlier analysis of under 650 of the donors. Presence/absence analyses assumed roughly uniform sequencing depth across donors, an assumption that may not hold. The authors suggested that the approach could potentially be generalized to other disease states and immunological phenotypes. A few of the identified cytomegalovirus-associated TCR beta chains were confirmed in vitro to be specific for cytomegalovirus antigens. Only TCR beta chains were sequenced in this cohort, and the absence of alpha or paired-chain data limited detectable features. Broadly in line with IMGT annotations, most TCR beta V segments showed up in productive rearrangements about 87% or about 30% of the time in an earlier analysis of 450 to 750 of the donors. In a later genetic analysis, fewer N-insertions in productive TCRs were reported among donors in an Asian-associated ancestry cluster than the approximately 670-donor mean. A later analysis found that TCR association rates varied across HLA loci, with DRB1 alleles showing the most associated TCRs and HLA-C alleles the fewest. In a later analysis, HLA-associated TCR beta chains were found to be more clonally expanded and to have lower generation probabilities than equally common non-associated chains. A cluster of highly shared sequence variants was judged likely to be a technical artifact of the sequencing pipeline. Immune exposure information for the cohort was limited to CMV serostatus. V-gene and J-gene trimming of TCR beta chains was associated with a missense DCLRE1C variant in a later genetic analysis, and the association was replicated in an independent cohort. A further reported finding was that TCR beta sequences accurately predicted the HLA-A and HLA-B alleles for most subjects in the first cohort. The classifier was reported to diagnose cytomegalovirus status with high specificity and sensitivity in both the original and validation cohorts. Specific HLA alleles were associated with 15,000 to 20,000 TCR beta sequences at a false discovery rate of 0.05 in a later analysis. Because HLA typing was unavailable for some donors at each locus, only the typed subset was used in association tests. A total of 164 TCR beta chains were listed by the study as associated with cytomegalovirus. Linkage disequilibrium might explain the correlated functional status among segregating V segments, but an unknown experimental factor could not be ruled out. In a later analysis, several top co-occurrence clusters were reported to appear linked to parvovirus B19, influenza, CMV and Epstein-Barr virus. Because the 87-base-pair reads could not distinguish some IMGT-functional V segments, including TRBV6-2 and TRBV6-3, those segments were excluded. Strong co-occurrence of HLA alleles, especially DR and DQ, made assigning TCR associations to individual alleles difficult.

Libraries came from the immunoSEQ multiplex PCR assay. The multiplex PCR relied on a mix of 60 forward primers for TCR Vbeta segments and 13 reverse primers for TCR Jbeta segments. The CDR3 region of rearranged TCR beta genes was amplified from genomic DNA with a multiplex PCR assay. The Illumina HiSeq System was used to sequence the amplified TCR beta libraries as 87-base-pair reads. Processing in the source paper ran as follows. In a later analysis, 77 million or so unique TCR beta chains were counted across the roughly 670 repertoires, and around 11 million of these chains were shared by at least two donors. To remove PCR and sequencing errors, raw reads were error-corrected and collapsed into unique sequences using a nearest-neighbor algorithm that merged closely related sequences. CDR3 sequences were aligned to IMGT reference sequences to assign V, D and J gene segments. Each retained sequence needed at least a six-nucleotide match to both a V gene segment and a J gene segment. Rearrangements were called productive when the CDR3 lacked stop codons and stayed in frame with V and J; all others were non-productive. CDR3 was defined according to IMGT convention as the region running from the second conserved V-encoded cysteine to the conserved J-encoded phenylalanine. Sequences without an unambiguous match to a single V gene segment were excluded from the earlier analysis of about 600 of the donors. An earlier analysis of a few hundred of the donors classified V segments as functional when productive rearrangements were above 56.7% and as segregating when the standard deviation between donors was above 5%. To diagnose cytomegalovirus status from the catalog of TCR beta chain sequences, a statistical classification framework was built. In a later analysis, TCR nucleotide sequences were compared against IMGT/GENE-DB human TR gene sequences so that V and J genes could be assigned. In a later analysis, CDR3 sequences and most-parsimonious VDJ recombination scenarios were assigned using the TCRdist pipeline. In a later analysis, each TCR beta chain was defined by its CDR3 amino acid sequence together with its V-gene family, and reads without a unique V-gene family were excluded. To address suspected cross-contamination and a sequencing artifact, a later analysis removed several hundred highly shared, low-generation-probability nucleotide sequences. In a later analysis, a clonal expansion index for each public chain was calculated from normalized within-repertoire ranks of inferred template counts. A later analysis computed generation probabilities with a VDJ recombination model fitted to out-of-frame rearrangements, and checked the results against IGoR. Hypergeometric tests were used in a later analysis to score TCR-TCR, TCR-HLA and TCR-CMV co-occurrence, with a repertoire-size bias correction applied to the TCR pairs. A later analysis estimated false discovery rates by permuting HLA or CMV assignments 20 times. In a later analysis, co-occurring TCRs were grouped using DBSCAN, and TCRdist sequence similarity was added for clustering within HLA-allele-positive subsets. Co-occurrence clustering excluded repertoires with fewer than 30,000 or more than 120,000 public chains, plus five with anomalous nucleotide sharing. Not all clones reach the TCRdb copy of this immuneACCESS table, which keeps in-frame sequences only. Checked studies attribute under half of the gap to unresolved V genes and leave the rest unexplained. The DNA was the basis for D and trimming; V, J and clone size are from that table. This sample is represented by some 130,000 clones; approximately 80% of them were singletons. The top ten constitute around 2% of the sample.

The CDR3 spans 14 residues, from the cysteine through the phenylalanine. This entry keeps only the CDR3 DNA: 42 bases, framed from base 1. The germline V gene (reference sequence) supplies CDR1 LNHDA and CDR2 SQIVND. The V and J ends are trimmed by 2 bases and 8 bases, leaving 13 bases between them. In total, about 650 healthy bone marrow donors made up the cohort. Cohort members were all nominally healthy when sampled, although unrecorded immune exposures were likely present. The donor was CMV seronegative and belonged to the group of 320 or so seronegative cohort members. Each donor provided a peripheral blood sample, and peripheral blood mononuclear cells were used for TCR beta sequencing. The Qiagen DNeasy Blood Extraction Kit was used to extract genomic DNA from the blood cell samples.

The sequenced material came from PBMCs. The source of this sequence is a man younger than 40 in good health and CMV-seronegative. The chain was built from TRBV19 and TRBJ1-3; TRBD1 is a weak D gene call, 5 bases matching. The DNA sequence follows: TGTGCCAGTAGTATAAACCTGCTAGGGGACACCATATATTTT. Translated, this is CASSINLLGDTIYF.